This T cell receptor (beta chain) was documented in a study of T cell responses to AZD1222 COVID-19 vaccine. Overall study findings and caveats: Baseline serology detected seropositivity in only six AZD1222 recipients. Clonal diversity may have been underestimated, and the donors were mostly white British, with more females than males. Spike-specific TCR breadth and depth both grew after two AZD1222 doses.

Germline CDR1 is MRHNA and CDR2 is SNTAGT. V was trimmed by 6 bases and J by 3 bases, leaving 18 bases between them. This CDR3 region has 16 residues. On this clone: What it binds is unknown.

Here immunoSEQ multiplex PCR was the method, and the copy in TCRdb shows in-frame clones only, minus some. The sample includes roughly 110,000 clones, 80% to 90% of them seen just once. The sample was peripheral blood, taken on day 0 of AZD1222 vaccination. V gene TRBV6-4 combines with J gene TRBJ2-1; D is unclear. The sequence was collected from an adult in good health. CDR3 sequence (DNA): TGTGCCAGCAGCCAAAGCACAAGGGCGATCTACAATGAGCAGTTCTTC. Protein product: CASSQSTRAIYNEQFF.